This T cell receptor beta chain was sequenced during a study of CD8 T cells in Susac syndrome. An amount of RNA that ranged from 0.5 to 1 ug was reverse transcribed with random hexamers. One entry per CDR3 protein, called by TCRdb with MiXCR from the immunoSEQ multiplex PCR reads. Here the sample spans 180,000 or so distinct CDR3 sequences, roughly 95% being singletons. The CDR3 runs 13 residues. CDR1 and CDR2 from the germline V gene are GTSNPN and SVGIG (reference sequence). Trimming pared 0 bases from V and 2 bases from J, leaving 7 bases between. Isolation of CD8+ and CD4+ T cells was performed negatively, whereas enrichment of TEMRA cells was done by FACS.

J is TRBJ1-2 and V is TRBV30; D possibly corresponds to TRBD1 (5 bases). This receptor was identified in a human donor with multiple sclerosis. What was sequenced was CD4+ T cells from PBMCs. The CDR3 sequence is CAWSVQANYGYTF. In DNA form, the CDR3 reads TGTGCCTGGAGTGTACAGGCCAACTATGGCTACACCTTC.